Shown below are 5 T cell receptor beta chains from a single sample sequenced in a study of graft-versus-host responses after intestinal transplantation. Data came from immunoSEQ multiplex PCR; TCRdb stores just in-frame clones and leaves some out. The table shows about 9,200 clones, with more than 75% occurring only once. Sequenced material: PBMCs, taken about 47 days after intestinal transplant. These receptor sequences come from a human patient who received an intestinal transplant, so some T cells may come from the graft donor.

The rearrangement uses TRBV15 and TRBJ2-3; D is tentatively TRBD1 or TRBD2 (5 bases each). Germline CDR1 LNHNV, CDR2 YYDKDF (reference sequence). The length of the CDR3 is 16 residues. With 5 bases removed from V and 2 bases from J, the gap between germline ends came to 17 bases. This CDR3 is CATSHEVGEHTDTQYF. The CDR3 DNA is TGTGCCACCAGCCACGAGGTGGGGGAGCACACAGATACGCAGTATTTT.

The CDR3 nucleotides read TGTGCCAGCAGCCCCGCCGAGCGGGGGATCACAGATACGCAGTATTTT. This sequence encodes CASSPAERGITDTQYF. The V call is TRBV7-9, the J call TRBJ2-3; 8 positions match TRBD2. This CDR3 has 16 residues. Germline values: CDR1 SEHNR, CDR2 FQNEAQ (reference sequence). Trimming removed 5 bases from V and 2 bases from J; junction bases left unmatched: 9.

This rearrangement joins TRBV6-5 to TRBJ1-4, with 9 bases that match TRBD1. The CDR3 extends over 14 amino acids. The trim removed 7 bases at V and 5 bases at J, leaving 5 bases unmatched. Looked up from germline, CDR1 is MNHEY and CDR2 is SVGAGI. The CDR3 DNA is TGTGCCAGCATCTACAGGGGGCCAAATGAAAAACTGTTTTTT. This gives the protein CASIYRGPNEKLFF.

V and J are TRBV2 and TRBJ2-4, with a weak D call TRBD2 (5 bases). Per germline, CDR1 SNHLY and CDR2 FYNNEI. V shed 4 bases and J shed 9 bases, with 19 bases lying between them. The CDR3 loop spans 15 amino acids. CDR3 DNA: TGTGCCAGCAGTGGGGCCGGGATCACTGAGGTCATTCAGTACTTC. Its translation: CASSGAGITEVIQYF.

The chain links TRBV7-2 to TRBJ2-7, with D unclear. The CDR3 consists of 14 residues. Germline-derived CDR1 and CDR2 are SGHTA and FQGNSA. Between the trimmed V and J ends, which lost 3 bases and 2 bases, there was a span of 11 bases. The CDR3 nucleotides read TGTGCCAGCAGCTTGTCCATTGAGGCCTACGAGCAGTACTTC. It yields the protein CASSLSIEAYEQYF.